This T cell receptor beta chain was documented in a study of T cells in Graves' hyperthyroidism and ophthalmopathy. On the study more broadly: Initial diagnosis, before any treatment, was when peripheral blood was collected.

Germline V gene lookup returns CDR1 LNHDA and CDR2 SQIVND (reference sequence). With V trimmed by 7 bases and J by 0 bases, 7 bases remained unmatched. The CDR3 length is 16 residues. Whole-study findings and limits: A 13 V-J model separated ophthalmopathy from stable hyperthyroidism.

Comment on this clonotype: Its antigen is currently unknown.

Amplification of TCR beta CDR3 regions was performed using RNA transcripts as template. HTBI primers were employed in a first-round RT-PCR of the TCR CDR3. MiXCR, run by TCRdb on the multiplex PCR reads, gives a single entry per CDR3 protein. There are about 340,000 distinct CDR3 sequences in the sample; 15% to 20% occur only once, and roughly 49% lies in the top ten. Patients aged 18 to 65 with hyperthyroidism were newly diagnosed, with duration under 2 months. PBMCs came from 7.5 to 10 ml fresh peripheral blood. Source material: blood. The chain couples TRBV19 to TRBJ1-5, with 9 bases identical to TRBD1. This TCR was recovered from a woman aged 50 to 60 with Graves' hyperthyroidism. CDR3 nucleotides: TGTGCCAGTAACCCCGGGACAGGGAATAGCAATCAGCCCCAGCATTTT. This codes for CASNPGTGNSNQPQHF.